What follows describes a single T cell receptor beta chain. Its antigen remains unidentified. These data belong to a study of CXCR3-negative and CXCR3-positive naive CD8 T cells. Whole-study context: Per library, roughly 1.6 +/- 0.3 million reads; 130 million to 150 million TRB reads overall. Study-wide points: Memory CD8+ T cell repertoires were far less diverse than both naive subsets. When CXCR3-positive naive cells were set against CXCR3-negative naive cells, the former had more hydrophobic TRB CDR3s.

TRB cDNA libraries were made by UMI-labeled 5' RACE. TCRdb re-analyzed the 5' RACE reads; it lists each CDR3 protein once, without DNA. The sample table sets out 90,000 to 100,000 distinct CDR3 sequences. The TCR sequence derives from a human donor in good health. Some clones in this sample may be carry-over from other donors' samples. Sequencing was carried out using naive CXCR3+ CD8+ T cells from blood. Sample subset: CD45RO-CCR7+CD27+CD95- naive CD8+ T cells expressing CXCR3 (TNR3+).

CDR3 sequence reads: CASGLVQVVGLGTETQYF. V usage is TRBV12-5 and J usage is TRBJ2-5; as DNA is missing, the TRBD2 call by TCRdb cannot be tested. CDR1 is LGHNT and CDR2 is FRNRAP in the germline V gene. CDR3 length: 18 residues.